The rows below give T cell receptor beta chains drawn from one sample of a study of blood T cell repertoires in COVID-19. Method: immunoSEQ multiplex PCR; TCRdb's copy keeps in-frame clones and lacks some. The sample holds some 200,000 clones, under 90% seen once. Sequencing used peripheral blood. The receptors shown here come from an elderly man with acute or convalescent COVID-19. The CDR3 runs from the conserved cysteine through the conserved F or W. The order of the fields is CDR3 length, J gene, D gene, clone size, V gene, CDR3 protein, CDR3 DNA. D genes are given only for firm matches. Clone size is given for some rows only: seen once, a few or many times, or a class if the clone is expanded.

15 TRBJ1-4 TRBD1 - TRBV2 CASSMPGQINEKLFF TGTGCCAGCTCCATGCCGGGACAGATTAATGAAAAACTGTTTTTT
13 TRBJ2-1 TRBD2 - TRBV7-2 CASFPGGGNEQFF TGTGCCAGCTTCCCGGGAGGAGGGAATGAGCAGTTCTTC
16 TRBJ1-3 TRBD1 - TRBV2 CASSLGTGSSGNTIYF TGTGCCAGCTCCCTCGGGACAGGGAGCTCTGGAAACACCATATATTTT
13 TRBJ2-2 - - TRBV4-1 CASSLGHPGELFF TGCGCCAGCAGTCTCGGACACCCCGGGGAGCTGTTTTTT
16 TRBJ2-1 TRBD2 - TRBV18 CASSPPGLAGNNEQFF TGTGCCAGCTCACCACCGGGACTAGCGGGGAACAATGAGCAGTTCTTC
15 TRBJ2-5 - - TRBV11-2 CASSPRTGRGETQYF TGTGCCAGCAGCCCAAGGACAGGGAGGGGAGAGACCCAGTACTTC
12 TRBJ2-2 - - TRBV19 CASSSDTGELFF TGTGCCAGTAGTTCGGACACCGGGGAGCTGTTTTTT
15 TRBJ1-2 TRBD1 - TRBV4-3 CASSAGTALSEGYTF TGCGCCAGCAGCGCAGGGACAGCTCTGTCAGAAGGCTACACCTTC
14 TRBJ2-5 - - TRBV6-5 CATSLGQIQETQYF TGTGCCACCTCACTAGGGCAGATCCAAGAGACCCAGTACTTC
16 TRBJ1-4 TRBD1 - TRBV19 CASSRGQGRANEKLFF TGTGCCAGTAGTAGAGGACAGGGGCGCGCGAATGAAAAACTGTTTTTT
14 TRBJ2-1 - - TRBV14 CASSQDQGYNEQFF TGTGCCAGCAGCCAAGACCAGGGTTACAATGAGCAGTTCTTC
14 TRBJ2-2 - once TRBV6-2/TRBV6-3 CASSRPDTNGELFF TGTGCCAGCAGTCGGCCGGACACAAACGGGGAGCTGTTTTTT
14 TRBJ1-2 TRBD1 - TRBV19 CASSMDRRLYGYTF TGTGCCAGTAGTATGGACAGGCGCCTTTATGGCTACACCTTC
15 TRBJ2-3 - - TRBV6-1 CASSDTGETTDTQYF TGTGCCAGCAGTGATACGGGAGAAACCACAGATACGCAGTATTTT
11 TRBJ1-1 TRBD1 - TRBV20-1 CSARQGSLAFF TGCAGTGCTCGACAGGGTTCGCTAGCTTTCTTT
16 TRBJ2-5 TRBD2 - TRBV6-5 CASSYFGTSGSETQYF TGTGCCAGCAGTTACTTCGGGACTAGTGGGTCTGAGACCCAGTACTTC
13 TRBJ1-2 TRBD1 - TRBV28 CASSRTGIYGYTF TGTGCCAGCAGTCGGACAGGGATCTATGGCTACACCTTC
15 TRBJ2-2 - - TRBV19 CASSTRNQNTGELFF TGTGCCAGTAGTACCAGGAACCAGAACACCGGGGAGCTGTTTTTT
11 TRBJ2-5 - - TRBV5-6 CASSLGGRQYF TGTGCCAGCAGCTTAGGAGGCCGCCAGTACTTC
15 TRBJ1-5 - - TRBV7-2 CASSVTRMVNQPQHF TGTGCCAGCAGCGTAACGAGGATGGTCAATCAGCCCCAGCATTTT
16 TRBJ2-1 TRBD2 once TRBV18 CASSPGLAESYNEQFF TGTGCCAGCTCACCAGGGCTAGCGGAATCCTACAATGAGCAGTTCTTC
11 TRBJ1-5 - - TRBV23-1 CAAPPGQPQHF TGCGCCGCACCACCAGGGCAGCCCCAGCATTTT
14 TRBJ1-4 TRBD1 few TRBV28 CASSPQGGAEKLFF TGTGCCAGCAGCCCACAGGGGGGAGCTGAAAAACTGTTTTTT
11 TRBJ1-2 - - TRBV29-1 CSLGGSYGYTF TGCAGCCTCGGGGGAAGCTATGGCTACACCTTC
15 TRBJ1-2 - - TRBV5-1 CASSDNQGLNYGYTF TGCGCCAGCAGCGATAACCAGGGACTTAACTATGGCTACACCTTC
13 TRBJ1-2 TRBD1 - TRBV11-2 CASSPDRGRGYTF TGTGCCAGCAGCCCCGACAGGGGGCGTGGCTACACCTTC
13 TRBJ1-2 - - TRBV21-1 CATQGFCDYGYTF TGTGCCACCCAGGGGTTTTGTGACTATGGCTACACCTTC
14 TRBJ2-7 TRBD1 - TRBV2 CASSVDRGTYEQYF TGTGCCAGCAGTGTTGACAGGGGGACCTACGAGCAGTACTTC
14 TRBJ2-1 TRBD2 - TRBV7-3 CASSQGLAGDEQFF TGTGCCAGCAGCCAGGGTCTAGCGGGAGATGAGCAGTTCTTC
17 TRBJ2-5 TRBD2 - TRBV24-1 CATSDLGERGAGETQYF TGTGCCACCAGTGATTTGGGGGAGCGGGGCGCCGGAGAGACCCAGTACTTC
16 TRBJ2-7 TRBD2 - TRBV19 CASSTTSGWSSYEQYF TGTGCCAGTAGTACAACTAGCGGTTGGAGCTCCTACGAGCAGTACTTC
14 TRBJ1-1 - - TRBV7-9 CASGGITGNTEAFF TGTGCCAGCGGGGGGATTACAGGGAACACTGAAGCTTTCTTT
14 TRBJ1-5 - - TRBV28 CASSLSADSQPQHF TGTGCCAGCAGTTTATCGGCAGACTCGCAGCCCCAGCATTTT
15 TRBJ2-3 - once TRBV5-6 CASRNRRTVTDTQYF TGTGCCAGCAGAAACAGGAGAACTGTCACAGATACGCAGTATTTT
14 TRBJ2-7 TRBD2 - TRBV27 CASSSLAGGYEQYF TGTGCCAGCAGTTCTCTAGCGGGAGGATACGAGCAGTACTTC
13 TRBJ1-1 - - TRBV27 CASSRGGGTEAFF TGTGCCAGCAGTCGTGGGGGGGGCACTGAAGCTTTCTTT
11 TRBJ2-3 - once TRBV28 CASGITDTQYF TGTGCCAGCGGCATCACAGATACGCAGTATTTT
14 TRBJ2-5 - - TRBV24-1 CATSDIGVGETQYF TGTGCCACCAGTGATATTGGAGTGGGAGAGACCCAGTACTTC
15 TRBJ2-7 TRBD1 once TRBV7-7 CASSPGTGQGLEQYF TGTGCCAGCAGCCCCGGGACAGGGCAGGGGCTCGAGCAGTACTTC
15 TRBJ2-1 - - TRBV6-5 CASSYSAPSYNEQFF TGTGCCAGCAGTTACTCGGCCCCTTCCTACAATGAGCAGTTCTTC
15 TRBJ1-1 TRBD1 - TRBV10-3 CAISDEWDRVPEAFF TGTGCCATCAGTGACGAATGGGACAGGGTCCCTGAAGCTTTCTTT
15 TRBJ2-7 - few TRBV28 CASSDRPTGSYEQYF TGTGCCAGCAGTGATCGACCGACAGGCTCCTACGAGCAGTACTTC
11 TRBJ2-1 - - TRBV20-1 CSAKLANEQFF TGCAGTGCTAAACTAGCCAATGAGCAGTTCTTC
14 TRBJ2-5 TRBD1 - TRBV7-9 CASSRQGLREAQYF TGTGCCAGCAGCCGACAGGGATTAAGAGAGGCCCAGTACTTC
13 TRBJ2-1 - - TRBV30 CAWSSGVTNEQFF TGTGCCTGGAGTTCGGGAGTCACCAATGAGCAGTTCTTC
13 TRBJ1-4 TRBD1 few TRBV25-1 CASSEPGQGKLFF TGTGCCAGCAGTGAGCCGGGACAGGGGAAACTGTTTTTT
16 TRBJ1-5 - - TRBV19 CATEPGRGWSNQPQHF TGTGCCACCGAGCCCGGTAGGGGGTGGAGCAATCAGCCCCAGCATTTT
12 TRBJ2-7 - few TRBV12-3/TRBV12-4 CASSFGPTEQYF TGTGCCAGCAGTTTTGGGCCCACGGAGCAGTACTTC
16 TRBJ1-3 - - TRBV6-5 CASSYGVTSSGNTIYF TGTGCCAGCAGTTACGGGGTTACTAGCTCTGGAAACACCATATATTTT
13 TRBJ2-5 - - TRBV29-1 CSVETGPQETQYF TGCAGCGTTGAAACTGGGCCGCAAGAGACCCAGTACTTC
15 TRBJ2-2 TRBD2 - TRBV11-3 CASSFISGSGGELFF TGTGCCAGCAGCTTCATCAGCGGGAGTGGCGGGGAGCTGTTTTTT
17 TRBJ1-5 TRBD1 - TRBV19 CASSIVGGKGANQPQHF TGTGCCAGTAGTATTGTAGGGGGAAAGGGGGCCAATCAGCCCCAGCATTTT
16 TRBJ2-7 TRBD1 - TRBV15 CATSRAGQGINYEQYF TGTGCCACCAGCAGAGCAGGACAGGGAATAAATTACGAGCAGTACTTC